This T cell receptor (beta chain) was found in a study of T-cell reconstitution after alpha-beta-depleted transplantation in children (dated by TCRdb to 2016 to 2018). Study-level background: Using TCR repertoire profiling, the study followed T-cell immune reconstitution in a quantitative way in children after TCRalphabeta/CD19-depleted allogeneic hematopoietic cell transplantation.

This clonotype was seen only a few times. Its antigen is unknown. Base qualities are missing; no much larger clone stands one base away. Receptor amplification or capture employed PCR. The reads were generated on an Illumina HiSeq 2500. TCR libraries were prepared with molecular barcoding, using unique molecular identifiers to normalize TCRbeta repertoire quantification. The public reads were reanalyzed by TCRdb: fastp trimming at Q25, MiXCR alignment, in-frame beta chains only. A single entry per CDR3 protein holds the most common genes and DNA from its merged rows. Recorded for this sample are some 590,000 distinct CDR3 sequences; 10% of them occurred a single time. Roughly 4% of the sample goes to the ten largest clones. The sample consisted of PBMCs from the stem cell graft donor, taken from the stem cell graft. The clonotype was recovered from a human donor who donated a stem cell graft to a child with acute myeloid leukemia.

CDR3 loop: CSVEDPPSYEQYF. The nucleotide sequence is given as TGCAGCGTTGAAGATCCCCCATCCTACGAGCAGTACTTC. This receptor chain uses TRBV29-1 and TRBJ2-7, with the D segment identity uncertain. V sheds 0 bases and J sheds 1 base, leaving 7 bases between their ends. CDR1 and CDR2 are read off the germline V gene as SQVTM and ANQGSEA. The CDR3 runs 13 residues from the cysteine to the phenylalanine. Of all the DNA, just the CDR3 is kept, 39 bases in frame from base 1.